This T cell receptor (beta chain) was identified in a study of early T cells in non-severe SARS-CoV-2 infection. Germline V gives CDR1 LNHDA, CDR2 SQIVND (reference sequence). The CDR3 covers 13 residues. J was trimmed by 5 bases and V by 6 bases; bases with no gene match: 4. TCRdb called the 5' RACE reads again in MiXCR, with one record for every CDR3 protein. The sample consists of more than 90,000 distinct CDR3 sequences, roughly an eighth of them appearing once. The rearrangement uses TRBV19 and TRBJ1-5; 7 bases are a match to TRBD1. Sequenced input: whole blood. The receptor's source is an adult who was a healthcare worker with PCR-confirmed SARS-CoV-2 infection or an uninfected control (not recorded which). The CDR3 sequence: CASSGQVYQPQHF. The CDR3, as DNA: TGTGCCAGTAGCGGACAGGTCTATCAGCCCCAGCATTTT.